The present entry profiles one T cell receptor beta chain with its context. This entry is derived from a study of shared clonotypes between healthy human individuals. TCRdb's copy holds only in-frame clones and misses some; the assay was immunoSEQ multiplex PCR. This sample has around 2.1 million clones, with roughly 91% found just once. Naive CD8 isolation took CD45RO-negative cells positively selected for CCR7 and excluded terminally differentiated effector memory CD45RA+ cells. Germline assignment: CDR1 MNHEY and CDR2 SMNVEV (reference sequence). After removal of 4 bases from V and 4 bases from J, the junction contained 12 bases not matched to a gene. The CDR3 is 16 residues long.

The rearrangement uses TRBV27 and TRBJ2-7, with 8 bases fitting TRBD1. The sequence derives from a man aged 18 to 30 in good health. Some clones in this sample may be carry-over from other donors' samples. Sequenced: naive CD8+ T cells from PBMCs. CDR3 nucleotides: TGTGCCAGCAGTTGGAAACTTCCGGGACAGGATTACGAGCAGTACTTC. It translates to CASSWKLPGQDYEQYF.